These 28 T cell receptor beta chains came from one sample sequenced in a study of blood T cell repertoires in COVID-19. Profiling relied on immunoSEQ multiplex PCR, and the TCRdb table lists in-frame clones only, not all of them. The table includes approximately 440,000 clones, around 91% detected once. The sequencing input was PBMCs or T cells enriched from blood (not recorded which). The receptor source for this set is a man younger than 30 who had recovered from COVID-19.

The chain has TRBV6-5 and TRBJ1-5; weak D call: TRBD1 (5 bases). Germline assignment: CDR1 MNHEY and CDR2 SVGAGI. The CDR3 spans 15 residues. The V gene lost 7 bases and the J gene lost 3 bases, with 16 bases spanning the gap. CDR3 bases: TGTGCCAGCACCCCAGAGGGAGGGGTCAATCAGCCCCAGCATTTT. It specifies CASTPEGGVNQPQHF.

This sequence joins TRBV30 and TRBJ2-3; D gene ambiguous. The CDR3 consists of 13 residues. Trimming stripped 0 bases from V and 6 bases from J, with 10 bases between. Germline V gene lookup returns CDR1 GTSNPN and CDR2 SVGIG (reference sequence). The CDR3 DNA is TGTGCCTGGAGTGTAACCCGGTACGATACGCAGTATTTT. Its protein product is CAWSVTRYDTQYF.

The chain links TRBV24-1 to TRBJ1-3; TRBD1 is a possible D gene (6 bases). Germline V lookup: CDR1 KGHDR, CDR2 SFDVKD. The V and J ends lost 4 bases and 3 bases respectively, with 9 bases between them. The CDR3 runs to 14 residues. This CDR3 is CATSDGQLGNTIYF. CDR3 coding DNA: TGTGCCACCAGTGACGGACAGCTTGGAAACACCATATATTTT.

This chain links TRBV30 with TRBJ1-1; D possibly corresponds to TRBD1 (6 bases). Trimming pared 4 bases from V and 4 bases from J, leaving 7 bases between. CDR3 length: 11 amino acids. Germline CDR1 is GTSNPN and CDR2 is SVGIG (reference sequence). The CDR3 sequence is CAWKGVTEAFF. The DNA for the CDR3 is TGTGCCTGGAAGGGGGTCACTGAAGCTTTCTTT. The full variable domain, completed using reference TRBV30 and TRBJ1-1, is SQTIHQWPATLVQPVGSPLSLECTVEGTSNPNLYWYRQAAGRGLQLLFYSVGIGQISSEVPQNLSASRPQDRQFILSSKKLLLSDSGFYLCAWKGVTEAFFGQGTRLTVV.

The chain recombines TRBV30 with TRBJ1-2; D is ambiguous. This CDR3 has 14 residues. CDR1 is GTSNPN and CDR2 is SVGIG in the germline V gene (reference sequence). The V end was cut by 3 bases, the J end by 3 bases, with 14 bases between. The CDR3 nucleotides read TGTGCCTGGAGGGACTGGATGAAGGACTATGGCTACACCTTC. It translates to CAWRDWMKDYGYTF.

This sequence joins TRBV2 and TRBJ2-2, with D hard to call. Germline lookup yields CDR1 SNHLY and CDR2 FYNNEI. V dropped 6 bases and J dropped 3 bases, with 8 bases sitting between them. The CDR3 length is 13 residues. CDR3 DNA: TGTGCCAGCAGGTCGTCTGACACCGGGGAGCTGTTTTTT. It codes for CASRSSDTGELFF.

CDR3 coding DNA: TGTGCCAGCAGCTTTGGACCTAGCGGGACATACGAGCAGTACTTC. Its protein is CASSFGPSGTYEQYF. V is TRBV11-1 and J is TRBJ2-7; 9 positions agree with TRBD2. Germline values: CDR1 SGHAT, CDR2 FQDESV (reference sequence). Unmatched junction bases numbered 7, after V lost 3 bases and J lost 4 bases. The CDR3 loop spans 15 amino acids.

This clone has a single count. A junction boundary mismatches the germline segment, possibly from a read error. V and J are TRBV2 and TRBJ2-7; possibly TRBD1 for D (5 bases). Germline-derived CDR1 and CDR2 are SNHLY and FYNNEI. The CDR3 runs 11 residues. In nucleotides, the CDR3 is TGTGCCAGCGGGGCGGTTTACGGGCAGTACTTC. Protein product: CASGAVYGQYF.

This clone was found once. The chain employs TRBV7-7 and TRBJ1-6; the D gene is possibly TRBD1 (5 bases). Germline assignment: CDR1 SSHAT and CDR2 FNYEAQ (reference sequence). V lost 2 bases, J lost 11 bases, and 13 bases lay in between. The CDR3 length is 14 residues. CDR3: CASSLSRESTPLHF. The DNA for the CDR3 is TGTGCCAGCAGCTTAAGCAGGGAATCGACACCCCTCCACTTT.

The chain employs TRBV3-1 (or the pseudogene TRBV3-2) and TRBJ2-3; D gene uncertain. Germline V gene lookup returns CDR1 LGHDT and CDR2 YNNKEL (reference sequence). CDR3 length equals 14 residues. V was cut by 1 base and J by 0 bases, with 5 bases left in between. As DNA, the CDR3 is TGTGCCAGCAGCCAAGTTCTAAGCACAGATACGCAGTATTTT. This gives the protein CASSQVLSTDTQYF.

The CDR3 nucleotides read TGTGCCAGTAGACAAACAGGGGAGGTTCCAGGCTACACCTTC. The encoded protein is CASRQTGEVPGYTF. V and J are TRBV19 and TRBJ1-2; 7 bases are a match to TRBD1. J lost 8 bases, V lost 6 bases, and 12 bases had no gene match. CDR3 length equals 14 residues. Per the germline V gene, CDR1 is LNHDA and CDR2 is SQIVND (reference sequence).

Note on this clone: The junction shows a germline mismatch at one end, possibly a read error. The CDR3 protein is CSTRGQGGDF. The DNA for the CDR3 is TGCAGCACCAGGGGACAGGGGGGTGACTTC. The chain couples TRBV29-1 to TRBJ2-7; 11 bases fit TRBD1. The germline CDR1 and CDR2 sequences are SQVTM and ANQGSEA. CDR3 length equals 10 residues.

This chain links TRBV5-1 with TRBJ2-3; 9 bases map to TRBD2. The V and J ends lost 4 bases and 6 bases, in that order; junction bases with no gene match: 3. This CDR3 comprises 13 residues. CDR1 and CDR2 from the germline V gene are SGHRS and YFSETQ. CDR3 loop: CASSPGTSDTQYF. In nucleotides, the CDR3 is TGCGCCAGCAGCCCCGGGACTAGCGATACGCAGTATTTT. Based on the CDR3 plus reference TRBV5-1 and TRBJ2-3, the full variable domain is KAGVTQTPRYLIKTRGQQVTLSCSPISGHRSVSWYQQTPGQGLQFLFEYFSETQRNKGNFPGRFSGRQFSNSRSEMNVSTLELGDSALYLCASSPGTSDTQYFGPGTRLTVL.

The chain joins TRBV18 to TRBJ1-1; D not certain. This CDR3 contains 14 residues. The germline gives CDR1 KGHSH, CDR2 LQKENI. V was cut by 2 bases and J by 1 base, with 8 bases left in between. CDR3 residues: CASSPGGQNTEAFF. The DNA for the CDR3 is TGTGCCAGCTCACCAGGAGGGCAGAACACTGAAGCTTTCTTT.

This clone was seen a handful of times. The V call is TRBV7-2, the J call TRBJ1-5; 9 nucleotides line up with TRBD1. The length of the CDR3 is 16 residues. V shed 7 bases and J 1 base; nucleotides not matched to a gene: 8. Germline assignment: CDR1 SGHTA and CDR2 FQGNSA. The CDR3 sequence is CASTPGTGRSNQPQHF. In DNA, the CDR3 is TGTGCCAGCACCCCAGGGACAGGGCGAAGCAATCAGCCCCAGCATTTT.

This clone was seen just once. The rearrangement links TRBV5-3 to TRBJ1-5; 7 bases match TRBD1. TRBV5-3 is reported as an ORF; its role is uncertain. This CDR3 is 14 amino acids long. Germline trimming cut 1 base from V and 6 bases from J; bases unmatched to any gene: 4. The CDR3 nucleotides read TGTGCCAGAAGCTTGCTGGACAGGCGTCAGCCCCAGCATTTT. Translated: CARSLLDRRQPQHF.

The CDR3 loop is CASSFGTSGGYNEQFF. The CDR3 nucleotides read TGTGCCAGCAGCTTTGGGACTAGCGGGGGGTACAATGAGCAGTTCTTC. The chain is built from TRBV7-9 and TRBJ2-1; 15 bases match TRBD2. The CDR3 sequence is 16 residues long. In germline, CDR1 is SEHNR, CDR2 FQNEAQ (reference sequence). The junction had 1 base not matched to a gene; V was cut back by 3 bases and J by 4 bases.

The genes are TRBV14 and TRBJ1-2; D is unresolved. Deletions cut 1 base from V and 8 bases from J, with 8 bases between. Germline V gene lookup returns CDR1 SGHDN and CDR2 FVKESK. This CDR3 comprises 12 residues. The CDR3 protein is CASSQAGFGYTF. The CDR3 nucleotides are TGTGCCAGCAGCCAAGCAGGCTTCGGCTACACCTTC.

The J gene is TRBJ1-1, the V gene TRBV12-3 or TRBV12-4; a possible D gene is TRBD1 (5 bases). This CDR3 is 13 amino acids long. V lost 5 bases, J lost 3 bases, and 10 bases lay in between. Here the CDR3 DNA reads TGTGCCAGCAGTACCTACAGGTACACTGAAGCTTTCTTT. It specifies CASSTYRYTEAFF.

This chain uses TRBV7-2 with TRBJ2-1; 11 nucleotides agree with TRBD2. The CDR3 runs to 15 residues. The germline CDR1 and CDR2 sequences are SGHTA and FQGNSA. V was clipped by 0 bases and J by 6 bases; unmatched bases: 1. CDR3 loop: CASSLALAGVNEQFF. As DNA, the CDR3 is TGTGCCAGCAGCTTAGCACTAGCGGGAGTCAATGAGCAGTTCTTC.

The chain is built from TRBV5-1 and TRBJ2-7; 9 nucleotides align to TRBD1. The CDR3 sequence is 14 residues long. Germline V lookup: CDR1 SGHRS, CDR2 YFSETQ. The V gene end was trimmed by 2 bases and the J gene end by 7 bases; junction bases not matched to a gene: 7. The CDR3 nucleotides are TGCGCCAGCAGCTTTTTACAGGGGGCGGATGAGCAGTACTTC. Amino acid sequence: CASSFLQGADEQYF.

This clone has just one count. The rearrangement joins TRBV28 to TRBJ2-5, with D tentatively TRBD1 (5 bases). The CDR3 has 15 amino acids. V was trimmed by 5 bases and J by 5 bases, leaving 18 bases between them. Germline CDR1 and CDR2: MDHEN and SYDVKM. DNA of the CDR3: TGTGCCAGCAGTCCTGTCGCAAGGGGATGGGAGACCCAGTACTTC. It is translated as CASSPVARGWETQYF.

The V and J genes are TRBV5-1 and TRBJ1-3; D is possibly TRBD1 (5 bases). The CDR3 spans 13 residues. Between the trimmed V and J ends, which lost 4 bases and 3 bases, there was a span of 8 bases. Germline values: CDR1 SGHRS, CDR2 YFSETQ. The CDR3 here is CASSPDSGNTIYF. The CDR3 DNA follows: TGCGCCAGCAGCCCAGACAGTGGAAACACCATATATTTT.

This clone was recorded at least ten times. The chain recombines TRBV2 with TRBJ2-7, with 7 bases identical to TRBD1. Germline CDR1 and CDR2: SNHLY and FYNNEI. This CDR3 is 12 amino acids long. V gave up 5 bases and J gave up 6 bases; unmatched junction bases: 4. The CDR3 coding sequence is TGTGCCAGCAGTAGGACAGGTGGCGAGCAGTACTTC. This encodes CASSRTGGEQYF.

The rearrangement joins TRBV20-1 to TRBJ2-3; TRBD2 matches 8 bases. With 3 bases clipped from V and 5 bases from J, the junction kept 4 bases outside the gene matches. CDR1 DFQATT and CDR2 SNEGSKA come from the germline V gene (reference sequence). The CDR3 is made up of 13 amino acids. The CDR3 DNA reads TGCAGTGCTAGTGACGGGAGGGGAGATACGCAGTATTTT. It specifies CSASDGRGDTQYF.

CDR3 loop: CASNTGTSVNEQFF. In DNA form, the CDR3 reads TGTGCCAGCAACACCGGGACTAGCGTCAATGAGCAGTTCTTC. V and J are TRBV2 and TRBJ2-1, with 10 bases matching TRBD2. The CDR3 spans 14 residues. Germline V gene data show CDR1 as SNHLY and CDR2 as FYNNEI. Germline trimming cut 7 bases from V and 6 bases from J; bases unmatched to any gene: 6.

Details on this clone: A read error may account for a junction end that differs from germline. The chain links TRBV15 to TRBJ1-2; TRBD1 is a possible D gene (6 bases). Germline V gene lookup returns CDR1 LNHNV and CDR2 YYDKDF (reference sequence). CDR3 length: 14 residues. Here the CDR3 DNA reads TGTGCCACCAGCAGAGATGTCCAGGGGAGGGTGGATTACTTC. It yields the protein CATSRDVQGRVDYF.

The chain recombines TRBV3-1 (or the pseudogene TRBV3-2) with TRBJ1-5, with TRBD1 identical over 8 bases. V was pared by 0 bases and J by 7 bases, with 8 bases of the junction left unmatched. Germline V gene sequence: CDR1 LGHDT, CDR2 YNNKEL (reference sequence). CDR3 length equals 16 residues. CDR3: CASSQDPATGVQPQHF. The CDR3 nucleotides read TGTGCCAGCAGCCAAGATCCCGCGACAGGGGTACAGCCCCAGCATTTT.